The next 29 T cell receptor beta chains were all read from a single sample in a study of tissue T cells after allogeneic stem cell transplantation. The method was immunoSEQ multiplex PCR; TCRdb's version includes in-frame clones alone and lacks a portion of them. The sample lists fewer than 7,500 clones, 45% to 50% occurring once. Documented time point: mouse harvest day 7 after allogeneic transplant. Mouse grafts combined 10^7 T-cell-depleted bone marrow cells with 10^6 splenic CD5+ T cells. Sequencing input: gut tissue. The source is a female BALB/c mouse given C57BL/6 T cells with graft-versus-host disease after an allogeneic hematopoietic cell transplant.

This clone showed up just a few times. The listed genes are named as in mouse. Read coverage stops 1 residue before the CDR3 terminus; the germline J gene supplies the remainder. This chain joins TRBV13-1 and TRBJ1-5, with 8 bases aligning to TRBD1. CDR1 is NSHNY, CDR2 SYGAGN, per germline. The CDR3 covers 15 residues. Losses at the gene ends were 0 bases for V and 1 base for J; bases not matched to a gene: 0. CDR3 bases read: TGTGCCAGCAGTGATGGGGACAGGAACAACCAGGCTCCGCTT. This gives the protein CASSDGDRNNQAPL. The full CDR3 reads CASSDGDRNNQAPLF.

For this clone: The listed genes are named as in mouse. The missing CDR3 end, 1 residue past where the read stops, is filled in from the germline J gene. V gene TRBV15 combines with J gene TRBJ2-7, with TRBD2 matching 13 bases. This CDR3 region has 13 residues. The V segment lost 6 bases and the J segment 6 bases; nucleotides outside the gene matches: 2. Germline V lookup: CDR1 SGHND, CDR2 FRSKSL. This chain's CDR3 is CASRDWGGSEQYF. CDR3 bases read: TGTGCCAGCAGGGACTGGGGGGGCAGTGAACAGTAC.

About this clone: The gene names here belong to mouse. The CDR3 end falls 1 residue outside the read, so it is completed with the germline J gene. This chain links TRBV24 with TRBJ1-4; perhaps TRBD1 as D (6 bases). Germline V lookup: CDR1 KGHTA, CDR2 FRNEEI. The length of the CDR3 is 16 residues. V lost 1 base to trimming and J lost 4 bases, with 13 bases between them. The CDR3 DNA, read in part, is TGTGCCAGCAGTCTGTCGCTCCGGGACAACAACGAAAGATTATTT. The encoded protein is CASSLSLRDNNERLF. The full-length CDR3 reads as CASSLSLRDNNERLFF.

For this clone: Gene names follow the mouse nomenclature. The CDR3 bases that were read are TGTGCCAGCAGTCTACAGGCTAACCAAGACACCCAGTAC. Its translation: CASSLQANQDTQY. The CDR3 in its entirety is CASSLQANQDTQYF. The V and J genes are TRBV26 and TRBJ2-5, with a weak D call TRBD1 (5 bases). The DNA ends 1 residue before the CDR3 does, and the rest of the CDR3 is filled in from the germline J gene. Trimming pared 3 bases from V and 0 bases from J, leaving 7 bases between. From germline, CDR1 is KGHPV and CDR2 FQNQEV (reference sequence). The CDR3 length is 14 residues.

Comments on this clone: Gene names and germline match the mouse. The read finishes 1 residue shy of the CDR3 end, and the germline J gene is used to complete it. The V and J genes are TRBV24 and TRBJ1-1; a weak D match, TRBD1 (5 bases). CDR3 length: 15 amino acids. Germline V gene sequence: CDR1 KGHTA, CDR2 FRNEEI. Trimming cost V 4 bases and J 0 bases, with 12 bases left between them. Here the CDR3 reads CASSPPDISNTEVFF. Partial CDR3 DNA: TGTGCCAGCAGTCCACCGGACATATCAAACACAGAAGTCTTC.

This clone was picked up a small number of times. The germline and genes are mouse ones. The CDR3 DNA, read in part, is TGTGCCAGCAGCCGGGACAGGGCTTATGAACAGTAC. Its protein product is CASSRDRAYEQY. The entire CDR3 sequence reads CASSRDRAYEQYF. The rearrangement uses TRBV26 and TRBJ2-7; 9 nucleotides agree with TRBD1. The read falls 1 residue short of the CDR3 end, and the missing part is taken from the germline J gene. Germline trimming cut 6 bases from V and 4 bases from J; bases unmatched to any gene: 4. CDR1 KGHPV and CDR2 FQNQEV come from the germline V gene (reference sequence). This CDR3 is 13 amino acids long.

As concerns this clone: Gene names are mouse gene names. The read terminates 1 residue ahead of where the CDR3 ends, so the germline J gene completes it. The chain has TRBV26 and TRBJ1-6; D is unclear. TRBJ1-6 is labeled an ORF, and its function is uncertain. Germline values: CDR1 KGHPV, CDR2 FQNQEV (reference sequence). V dropped 0 bases and J dropped 8 bases, with 2 bases sitting between them. CDR3 size: 12 residues. CDR3 sequence: CASSLSDSPLYF. The sequenced part of the CDR3 DNA is TGTGCCAGCAGTCTGTCAGATTCGCCCCTCTAC.

This clone was seen only a few times. Each gene name is a mouse one. The CDR3 goes on 1 residue after the read ends, and that part is filled in from the germline J gene. The chain combines TRBV12-2 with TRBJ2-7, with D tentatively TRBD1 (5 bases). The CDR3 loop spans 13 amino acids. Trimming shortened V by 2 bases and J by 0 bases, and 7 bases separated the two germline ends. Germline-derived CDR1 and CDR2 are SGHLS and HYDKME. The covered CDR3 bases are TGTGCCAGCTCTCCAGGGAGCTCCTATGAACAGTAC. The encoded protein is CASSPGSSYEQY. The full-length CDR3 reads as CASSPGSSYEQYF.

As concerns this clone: The listed genes are named as in mouse. Coverage ceases 1 residue before the CDR3 finishes, and the germline J gene fills in the end. V is TRBV13-2 and J is TRBJ1-1; D remains unclear. CDR3 size: 10 residues. V dropped 3 bases and J dropped 8 bases, with 5 bases sitting between them. CDR1 NNHNN and CDR2 SYGAGS come from the germline V gene (reference sequence). CDR3 DNA, as far as it was read: TGTGCCAGCGGTGTCAGGGAAGTCTTC. Translated: CASGVREVF. The full CDR3 is CASGVREVFF.

The sample holds a few counts of this clone. Each gene name is a mouse one. Read coverage stops 1 residue before the CDR3 terminus; the germline J gene supplies the remainder. V gene TRBV26 combines with J gene TRBJ2-7, with D perhaps matching TRBD1 or TRBD2 (6 bases each). Trimming took 3 bases from V and 2 from J, leaving 8 bases between them. Germline assignment: CDR1 KGHPV and CDR2 FQNQEV (reference sequence). This CDR3 region has 13 residues. The CDR3 bases that were read are TGTGCCAGCAGTCTCGGGGGCGCCTATGAACAGTAC. Amino acids: CASSLGGAYEQY. The CDR3, in full, reads CASSLGGAYEQYF.

This clone was seen once. Each gene name is a mouse one. Read data end 1 residue before the CDR3 end; the end is taken from the germline J gene. The chain uses TRBV15 and TRBJ2-4, with no clear D. V dropped 0 bases and J dropped 5 bases, with 3 bases sitting between them. The CDR3 contains 12 residues. Germline V gene sequence: CDR1 SGHND, CDR2 FRSKSL. CDR3 sequence reads: CASSLARNTLYF. Partial CDR3 DNA: TGTGCCAGCAGTTTAGCGCGAAACACCTTGTAC. The variable domain in full, completed from reference TRBV15 and TRBJ2-4, reads DAGVTQTPRHEVAEKGQTIILKCEPVSGHNDLFWYRQTKIQGLELLSYFRSKSLMEDGGAFKDRFKAEMLNSSFSTLKIQPTEPKDSAVYLCASSLARNTLYFGAGTRLSVL.

Comment on this clone: Gene names and germline refer to mouse. The read ends 1 residue shy of where the CDR3 ends; the end is completed using the germline J gene. The chain couples TRBV13-3 to TRBJ2-5, with 9 bases that match TRBD1. V lost 1 base to trimming and J lost 4 bases; unmatched junction nucleotides: 4. CDR3 length: 15 amino acids. In germline, CDR1 is NNHDY, CDR2 SYVADS. The sequenced part of the CDR3 DNA is TGTGCCAGCAGTGATTCGACAGGGGGGAAAGACACCCAGTAC. As protein: CASSDSTGGKDTQY. The full CDR3 protein reads CASSDSTGGKDTQYF.

This clone was picked up a small number of times. Here the gene names and germline are mouse. CDR3 in amino acids: CASSPGVFF. The part of the CDR3 DNA that was read is TGTGCCAGCAGTCCAGGAGTCTTC. V and J are TRBV26 and TRBJ1-1; D is uncertain. The read ends 1 residue early relative to the CDR3; the germline J gene fills the gap. CDR3 size: 9 residues. Per the germline V gene, CDR1 is KGHPV and CDR2 is FQNQEV (reference sequence). V lost 4 bases to trimming and J lost 10 bases, with 4 bases between them.

On this clone itself: Gene names denote mouse genes. The CDR3 goes on 1 residue after the read ends, and that part is filled in from the germline J gene. The chain combines TRBV13-3 with TRBJ2-4, with unresolved D. The CDR3 spans 14 residues. CDR1 and CDR2 from the germline V gene are NNHDY and SYVADS. Trimming pared 5 bases from V and 0 bases from J, leaving 10 bases between. The covered CDR3 bases are TGTGCCAGCAGGGATACAACTAGTCAAAACACCTTGTAC. It encodes CASRDTTSQNTLY. The CDR3 reads in full as CASRDTTSQNTLYF. Variable domain in full (rest from reference TRBV13-3 and TRBJ2-4): EAAVTQSPRSKVAVTGGKVTLSCHQTNNHDYMYWYRQDTGHGLRLIHYSYVADSTEKGDIPDGYKASRPSQENFSLILELASLSQTAVYFCASRDTTSQNTLYFGAGTRLSVL.

This clone was seen a handful of times. Germline and genes: mouse. The read terminates 1 residue ahead of where the CDR3 ends, so the germline J gene completes it. V and J are TRBV26 and TRBJ1-6; D uncertain. TRBJ1-6 is designated an ORF whose function remains uncertain. The CDR3 is made up of 15 amino acids. V lost 0 bases and J 5 bases, leaving 8 bases between the germline ends. Germline lookup yields CDR1 KGHPV and CDR2 FQNQEV (reference sequence). The DNA read from the CDR3 is TGTGCCAGCAGTCTGTCGGTCAGAAATAATTCGCCCCTCTAC. This codes for CASSLSVRNNSPLY. The CDR3, in full, reads CASSLSVRNNSPLYF.

Relative to its sample, this clone is medium-sized. Genes here carry mouse names. The read comes to an end 1 residue before the CDR3 does, leaving the germline J gene to fill in the end. This chain uses TRBV20 with TRBJ1-2, with D uncertain. Germline V gene lookup returns CDR1 GFQATS and CDR2 STVNSAI. This CDR3 has 10 amino acids. Trimming took off 5 bases at V and 2 bases at J, with 3 bases between the two ends. Partial CDR3 DNA: TGTGGTGCTGACAACTCCGACTACACC. Its translation is CGADNSDYT. The whole CDR3 reads CGADNSDYTF.

Points on this clone: Germline and genes here are mouse. The read comes to an end 1 residue before the CDR3 does, leaving the germline J gene to fill in the end. J is TRBJ1-4 and V is TRBV20; TRBD1 aligns across 7 bases. The CDR3 contains 13 residues. After removal of 0 bases from V and 7 bases from J, the junction contained 2 bases not matched to a gene. The germline V gene has CDR1 GFQATS and CDR2 STVNSAI. CDR3 amino acids: CGAREAGGERLFF. The DNA read from the CDR3 is TGTGGTGCTAGGGAGGCAGGGGGCGAAAGATTATTT.

For this clone: Genes and germline come from the mouse. With the read ending 1 residue before the CDR3 end, the germline J gene is used to fill in that end. The V call is TRBV13-1, the J call TRBJ2-3; D unclear. The CDR3 runs to 12 residues. The V end was cut by 2 bases, the J end by 0 bases, with 1 base between. Germline V lookup: CDR1 NSHNY, CDR2 SYGAGN. The CDR3 DNA, read in part, is TGTGCCAGCAGTGACAGTGCAGAAACGCTGTAT. Translated, it gives CASSDSAETLY. In full, the CDR3 reads CASSDSAETLYF.

As regards this clone: Here the gene names and germline are mouse. The read stops 1 residue short of the end of the CDR3; the missing end is completed from the germline J gene. The genes are TRBV3 and TRBJ1-2; 7 bases are shared with TRBD1. From germline, CDR1 is SNHLY and CDR2 FYNGKV (reference sequence). CDR3 length equals 14 residues. V was clipped by 3 bases and J by 4 bases; unmatched bases: 5. CDR3: CASSLRGRISDYTF. Incomplete CDR3 DNA: TGTGCCAGCAGCTTGAGGGGGCGCATCTCCGACTACACC.

Note on this clone: Germline and genes here are mouse. The read comes to an end 1 residue before the CDR3 does, leaving the germline J gene to fill in the end. The genes are TRBV26 and TRBJ1-4; tentatively, D is TRBD1 (5 bases). The germline V gene encodes CDR1 KGHPV and CDR2 FQNQEV (reference sequence). CDR3 length: 14 residues. Trimming took 4 bases from V and 3 from J, leaving 9 bases between them. The CDR3 DNA, read in part, is TGTGCCAGCAGTCGGCAGGGAGCCAACGAAAGATTATTT. Its translation is CASSRQGANERLF. The whole CDR3 protein reads CASSRQGANERLFF. Full variable domain (rest looked up from reference TRBV26 and TRBJ1-4): NSKVIQTPRYLVKGQGQKAKMRCIPEKGHPVVFWYQQNKNNEFKFLINFQNQEVLQQIDMTEKRFSAECPSNSPCSLEIQSSEAGDSALYLCASSRQGANERLFFGHGTKLSVL.

In its sample, this clone was seen a few times. Gene names are mouse gene names. The CDR3 extends 1 residue past the end of the read, so its final part is completed from the germline J gene. The chain couples TRBV13-3 to TRBJ2-1; 9 bases match TRBD1. J gave up 4 bases and V 5 bases, and 4 bases lay outside the gene matches. Per the germline V gene, CDR1 is NNHDY and CDR2 is SYVADS. The CDR3 spans 14 residues. The CDR3 protein is CASSRDRVYAEQFF. The covered CDR3 bases are TGTGCCAGCAGCCGGGACAGGGTTTATGCTGAGCAGTTC.

As concerns this clone: Gene labels here are mouse ones. The read gets to within 1 residue of the CDR3 end, and the germline J gene fills in the rest. V and J are TRBV3 and TRBJ2-3; D might be TRBD2 (6 bases). The CDR3 loop spans 15 amino acids. CDR1 and CDR2 (germline): SNHLY, FYNGKV (reference sequence). V was cut by 4 bases and J by 0 bases, with 11 bases left in between. The CDR3: CASSSWGSSAETLYF. CDR3 DNA (partial): TGTGCCAGCAGCTCCTGGGGTTCTAGTGCAGAAACGCTGTAT.

The sample holds one count of this clone. Here the gene names and germline are mouse. The missing CDR3 end, 1 residue past where the read stops, is filled in from the germline J gene. The V and J genes are TRBV12-1 and TRBJ1-2; 8 bases map to TRBD1. V lost 3 bases and J lost 5; bases outside the gene matches: 7. The germline gives CDR1 SGHSN, CDR2 HYEKVE. This CDR3 comprises 14 residues. The CDR3 protein is CASSEDRVGSDYTF. CDR3 DNA (partial): TGTGCCAGCTCTGAGGACAGGGTGGGGTCCGACTACACC. Based on the CDR3 plus reference TRBV12-1 and TRBJ1-2, the full variable domain is DSGVVQSPRHIIKEKGGRSVLTCIPISGHSNVVWYQQTLGKELKFLIQHYEKVERDKGFLPSRFSVQQFDDYHSEMNMSALELEDSAMYFCASSEDRVGSDYTFGSGTRLLVI.

This clone was counted a few times. The genes and germline here are from mouse. The CDR3 end falls 1 residue outside the read, so it is completed with the germline J gene. The chain joins TRBV26 to TRBJ1-3; D uncertain. Germline CDR1 is KGHPV and CDR2 is FQNQEV (reference sequence). This CDR3 is 14 amino acids long. Trimming took 3 bases from V and 0 from J, leaving 6 bases between them. The sequenced part of the CDR3 DNA is TGTGCCAGCAGTCTCCCCCATTCTGGAAATACGCTCTAT. Its protein product is CASSLPHSGNTLY. The CDR3, in full, reads CASSLPHSGNTLYF.

This clone turned up a few times. The genes are named according to mouse. The read finishes 1 residue shy of the CDR3 end, and the germline J gene is used to complete it. The rearrangement links TRBV16 to TRBJ2-7; D remains unclear. This CDR3 comprises 11 residues. The V and J ends lost 6 bases and 3 bases respectively, with 6 bases between them. Germline CDR1 and CDR2: SGHSA and FRNQAP. The CDR3 region is CASRDGYEQYF. The sequenced part of the CDR3 DNA is TGTGCAAGCAGGGACGGCTATGAACAGTAC. Together with reference TRBV16 and TRBJ2-7, the CDR3 gives the full variable domain: NAGVIQTPRHKVTGKGQEATLWCEPISGHSAVFWYRQTIVQGLEFLTYFRNQAPIDDSGMPKERFSAQMPNQSHSTLKIQSTQPQDSAVYLCASRDGYEQYFGPGTRLTVL.

This clone was observed a few times. The genes and germline here are from mouse. The read finishes 1 residue shy of the CDR3 end, and the germline J gene is used to complete it. This chain uses TRBV24 with TRBJ2-5, with 12 bases matching TRBD1. Per germline, CDR1 KGHTA and CDR2 FRNEEI. J lost 6 bases, V lost 6 bases, and 4 bases had no gene match. The CDR3 covers 14 residues. CDR3 bases read: TGTGCCAGCAGCGGGACAGGGGGCCGGGACACCCAGTAC. Its protein is CASSGTGGRDTQY. The whole CDR3 is CASSGTGGRDTQYF.

About this clone: Gene names denote mouse genes. The CDR3 end is not reached by the read, which stops 1 residue before it; the germline J gene fills it in. This rearrangement joins TRBV12-2 to TRBJ2-5, with TRBD2 matching over 8 bases. Losses at the gene ends were 0 bases for V and 2 bases for J; bases not matched to a gene: 0. Germline V CDR1 and CDR2: SGHLS, HYDKME. The CDR3 is 14 amino acids. CDR3 loop: CASSLWGGQDTQYF. The DNA read from the CDR3 is TGTGCCAGCTCTCTCTGGGGGGGCCAAGACACCCAGTAC.

As for this clone: The germline and genes are mouse ones. The read ends 1 residue early relative to the CDR3; the germline J gene fills the gap. The J gene is TRBJ2-5, the V gene TRBV16; 14 positions match TRBD2. V trimming: 5 bases; J trimming: 7 bases; junction bases outside the gene matches: 8. CDR1 and CDR2 from the germline V gene are SGHSA and FRNQAP. The CDR3 has 16 residues. The part of the CDR3 DNA that was read is TGTGCAAGCAGCAACCGGGACTGGGGGGGCGCGTACACCCAGTAC. Amino acid sequence: CASSNRDWGGAYTQY. The whole CDR3 region reads CASSNRDWGGAYTQYF.

Regarding this clone: Mouse gene names apply. The read finishes 1 residue shy of the CDR3 end, and the germline J gene is used to complete it. This rearrangement joins TRBV3 to TRBJ2-3; D not resolved. The CDR3 is made up of 14 amino acids. Per germline, CDR1 SNHLY and CDR2 FYNGKV (reference sequence). V shed 1 base and J shed 1 base, with 6 bases lying between them. CDR3 bases read: TGTGCCAGCAGCTTAGTAGCGGGTGCAGAAACGCTGTAT. It translates to CASSLVAGAETLY. The entire CDR3 sequence reads CASSLVAGAETLYF.